This entry concerns a single TCR beta chain. The germline gives CDR1 MDHEN, CDR2 SYDVKM. The CDR3 runs 14 residues. Unmatched junction bases numbered 4, after V lost 5 bases and J lost 5 bases. The data belong to a study of blood T cell repertoires in COVID-19. Study as a whole: Both acute and convalescent COVID-19 samples were obtained from the United States, Italy and Spain. T cells, B-cell-depleted T cells, or PBMCs supplied cDNA or gDNA.

Original analysis: Reference gene primer amplification in the assay estimated nucleated cell counts. The repertoire was sequenced with immunoSEQ multiplex PCR; TCRdb's copy has only in-frame clones and lacks some. That table gives V, J and clone size, and the DNA gave D and trimming. In the table there are some 130,000 clones, more than 75% of which are singletons. This chain joins TRBV28 and TRBJ1-5, with 9 bases lining up with TRBD1. The source material was peripheral blood. This receptor was identified in a man aged 60 to 75 who had recovered from COVID-19. CDR3 sequence reads: CASSRTGGYQPQHF. The CDR3 region has the DNA TGTGCCAGCAGTCGTACAGGGGGCTATCAGCCCCAGCATTTT. Variable domain in full (rest from reference TRBV28 and TRBJ1-5): DVKVTQSSRYLVKRTGEKVFLECVQDMDHENMFWYRQDPGLGLRLIYFSYDVKMKEKGDIPEGYSVSREKKERFSLILESASTNQTSMYLCASSRTGGYQPQHFGDGTRLSIL.